A selection of T cell receptor beta chains follows, all from one sample in a study of T cell changes during pregnancy in multiple sclerosis. Repertoires were generated with immunoSEQ multiplex PCR, while TCRdb's copy carries only in-frame clones and drops some. Of tens of thousands of clones in the sample, almost 95% were seen once. This material consisted of peripheral blood, taken in the third trimester of pregnancy. The source is a female donor in good health, enrolled as a control in a pregnancy study. Each CDR3 is given with its conserved first and last residue. A D gene is named only where the DNA matches it firmly. Some rows have no size entry. The others give once, few or many, or a class for an expanded clone.

once,TRBJ1-6,15,TRBD1,TRBV2,CASSTQGVRNSPLHF,TGTGCCAGCAGCACCCAGGGGGTTAGAAATTCACCCCTCCACTTT
NA,TRBJ2-2,15,NA,TRBV9,CASSVSGHYTGELFF,TGTGCCAGCAGCGTGTCGGGACACTACACCGGGGAGCTGTTTTTT
NA,TRBJ1-1,13,TRBD1,TRBV5-4,CASRFDRVTEAFF,TGTGCCAGCAGATTTGACAGGGTGACTGAAGCTTTCTTT
NA,TRBJ2-3,19,NA,TRBV11-2,CASSQILGGVFSATDTQYF,TGTGCCAGCAGCCAAATTTTAGGAGGGGTCTTTTCGGCCACAGATACGCAGTATTTT
NA,TRBJ1-2,13,NA,TRBV5-4,CASSLVADYGYTF,TGTGCCAGCAGCTTGGTGGCAGACTATGGCTACACCTTC
NA,TRBJ2-3,12,NA,TRBV6-1,CATHGIPDTQYF,TGTGCCACCCACGGTATACCAGATACGCAGTATTTT
NA,TRBJ1-2,16,TRBD1,TRBV6-5,CASSSTPPSRGHGYTF,TGTGCCAGCAGTTCAACGCCTCCCTCCAGGGGGCACGGCTACACCTTC
NA,TRBJ2-5,13,NA,TRBV28,CASSPGSPETQYF,TGTGCCAGCAGTCCTGGGAGTCCTGAGACCCAGTACTTC
NA,TRBJ2-1,12,NA,TRBV7-2,CASSYRVTEQFF,TGTGCCAGCAGTTACAGGGTTACTGAGCAGTTCTTC
NA,TRBJ2-7,17,TRBD1,TRBV9,CASSEGYDRGPSYEQYF,TGTGCCAGCAGCGAGGGGTATGACAGGGGCCCCTCCTACGAGCAGTACTTC
NA,TRBJ1-6,17,NA,TRBV6-1,CASSEFRVGAHNSPLHF,TGTGCCAGCAGTGAATTCCGAGTGGGGGCCCATAATTCACCCCTCCACTTT
once,TRBJ2-3,15,NA,TRBV7-7,CASSLGTRDTDTQYF,TGTGCTAGCAGCTTGGGAACGCGGGATACAGATACGCAGTATTTT
once,TRBJ2-3,14,TRBD2,TRBV11-3,CASSPASGRGTQYF,TGTGCCAGCAGCCCCGCCAGCGGGAGAGGTACGCAGTATTTT
NA,TRBJ2-7,14,NA,TRBV28,CASSLSYSVDEQYF,TGTGCCAGCAGTTTATCTTACAGTGTGGACGAGCAGTACTTC
NA,TRBJ2-1,16,NA,TRBV15,CATSRAGESSYNEQFF,TGTGCCACCAGCAGAGCCGGAGAGAGCTCCTACAATGAGCAGTTCTTC
once,TRBJ1-5,14,TRBD1,TRBV30,CAWSAGTGTVSQHF,TGTGCCTGGAGTGCCGGGACAGGGACAGTGTCCCAGCATTTT
NA,TRBJ2-1,16,TRBD2,TRBV9,CASSGGQVAGGNEQFF,TGTGCCAGCAGCGGGGGCCAGGTAGCGGGAGGTAATGAGCAGTTCTTC